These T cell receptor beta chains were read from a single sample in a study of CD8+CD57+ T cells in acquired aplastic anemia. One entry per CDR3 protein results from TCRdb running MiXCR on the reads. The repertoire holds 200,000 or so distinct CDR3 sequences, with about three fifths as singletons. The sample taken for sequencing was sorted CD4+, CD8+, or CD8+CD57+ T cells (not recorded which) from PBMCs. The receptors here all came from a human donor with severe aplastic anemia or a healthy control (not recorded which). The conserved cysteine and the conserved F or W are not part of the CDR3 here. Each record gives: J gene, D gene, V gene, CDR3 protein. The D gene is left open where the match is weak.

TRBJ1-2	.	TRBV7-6	ARSLHGGSHGYT
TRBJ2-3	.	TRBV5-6	ASSSEGGQHTDTQY
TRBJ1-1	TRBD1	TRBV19	ASRDSDFEAF
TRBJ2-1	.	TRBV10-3	ATAHGNSYNEQF
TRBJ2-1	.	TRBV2	ASASPAGYNEQF
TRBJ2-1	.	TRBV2	ASRWEGDHEQF
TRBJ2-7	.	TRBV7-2	ASSLVLVHEQY
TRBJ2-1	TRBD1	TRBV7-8	ASSSGTGSYNEQF
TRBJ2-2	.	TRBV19	ASAGQYTGELF
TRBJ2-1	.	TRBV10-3	AISELGGGYNEQF
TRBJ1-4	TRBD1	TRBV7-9	ASSPWTGREKLF
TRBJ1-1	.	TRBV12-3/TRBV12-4	ASSPGGTEAF
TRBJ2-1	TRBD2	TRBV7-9	ASWGGGVDEQF
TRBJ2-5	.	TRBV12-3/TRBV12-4	ANSGQETQY
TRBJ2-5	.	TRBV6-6	ASSRGGRQETQY